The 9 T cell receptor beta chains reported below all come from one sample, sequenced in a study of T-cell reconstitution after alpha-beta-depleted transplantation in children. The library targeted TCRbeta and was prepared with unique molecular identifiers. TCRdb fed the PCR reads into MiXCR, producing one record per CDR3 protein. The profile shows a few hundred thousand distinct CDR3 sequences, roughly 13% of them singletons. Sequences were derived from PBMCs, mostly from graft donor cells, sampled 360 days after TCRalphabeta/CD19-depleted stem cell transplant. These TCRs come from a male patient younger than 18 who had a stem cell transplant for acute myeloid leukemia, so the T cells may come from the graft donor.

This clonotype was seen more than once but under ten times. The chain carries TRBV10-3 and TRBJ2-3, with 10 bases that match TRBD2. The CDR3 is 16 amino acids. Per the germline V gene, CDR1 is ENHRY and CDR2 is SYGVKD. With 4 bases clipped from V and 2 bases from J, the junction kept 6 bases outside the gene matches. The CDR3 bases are TGTGCCATCAGTGTAGCCGGGACTAGCGACACAGATACGCAGTATTTT. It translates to CAISVAGTSDTDTQYF.

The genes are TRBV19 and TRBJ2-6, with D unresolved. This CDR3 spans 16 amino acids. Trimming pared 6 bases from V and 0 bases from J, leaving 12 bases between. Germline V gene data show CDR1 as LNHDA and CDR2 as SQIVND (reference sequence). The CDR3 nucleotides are TGTGCCAGTAGGTCGGCCCAAACCTCTGGGGCCAACGTCCTGACTTTC. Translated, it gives CASRSAQTSGANVLTF. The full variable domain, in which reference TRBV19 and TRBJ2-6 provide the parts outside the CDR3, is DGGITQSPKYLFRKEGQNVTLSCEQNLNHDAMYWYRQDPGQGLRLIYYSQIVNDFQKGDIAEGYSVSREKKESFPLTVTSAQKNPTAFYLCASRSAQTSGANVLTFGAGSRLTVL.

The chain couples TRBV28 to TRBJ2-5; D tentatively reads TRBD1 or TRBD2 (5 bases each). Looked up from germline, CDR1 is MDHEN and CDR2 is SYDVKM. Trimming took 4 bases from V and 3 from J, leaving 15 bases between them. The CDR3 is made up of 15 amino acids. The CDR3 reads CASSSRDPGKETQYF. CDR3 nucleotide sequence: TGTGCCAGCAGTTCAAGGGACCCAGGGAAAGAGACCCAGTACTTC.

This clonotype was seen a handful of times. The CDR3 spells CASSVEIAGGSYNEQFF. CDR3 in DNA: TGTGCCAGCAGCGTAGAGATAGCGGGAGGCTCCTACAATGAGCAGTTCTTC. The gene calls are TRBV9 and TRBJ2-1; 10 positions agree with TRBD2. The germline V gene encodes CDR1 SGDLS and CDR2 YYNGEE. The CDR3 has 17 amino acids. V trimming: 0 bases; J trimming: 0 bases; junction bases outside the gene matches: 3.

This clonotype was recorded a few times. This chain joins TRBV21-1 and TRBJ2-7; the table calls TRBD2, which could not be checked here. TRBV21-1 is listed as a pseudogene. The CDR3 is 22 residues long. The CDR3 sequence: CASSKGALCCTGLAGLIYEQYF. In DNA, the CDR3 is TGTGCCAGCAGCAAAGGGGCTCTGTGTTGCACGGGACTAGCGGGCCTTATCTACGAGCAGTACTTC.

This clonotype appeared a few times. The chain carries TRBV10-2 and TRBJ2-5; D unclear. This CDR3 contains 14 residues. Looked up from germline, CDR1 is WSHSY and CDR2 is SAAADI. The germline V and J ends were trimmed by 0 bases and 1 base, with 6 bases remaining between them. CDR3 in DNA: TGCGCCAGCAGTGAGTCAACTCTCCAAGAGACCCAGTACTTC. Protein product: CASSESTLQETQYF.

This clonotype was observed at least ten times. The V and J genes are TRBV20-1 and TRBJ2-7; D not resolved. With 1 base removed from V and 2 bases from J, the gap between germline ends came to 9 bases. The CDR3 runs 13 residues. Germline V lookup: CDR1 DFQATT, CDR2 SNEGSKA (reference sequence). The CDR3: CSARVPGTYEQYF. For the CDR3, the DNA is TGCAGTGCTAGAGTTCCGGGTACCTACGAGCAGTACTTC.

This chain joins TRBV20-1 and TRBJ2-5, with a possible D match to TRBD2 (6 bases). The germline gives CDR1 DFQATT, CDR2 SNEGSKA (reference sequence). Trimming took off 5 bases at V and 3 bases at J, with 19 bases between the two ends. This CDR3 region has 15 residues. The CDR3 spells CSAGLPGVAEETQYF. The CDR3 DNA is TGCAGTGCTGGATTACCGGGAGTGGCCGAAGAGACCCAGTACTTC.

CDR3 residues: CSTSPGQGAYEQYF. The CDR3 DNA reads TGCAGCACTTCCCCGGGACAGGGAGCCTACGAGCAGTACTTC. The rearrangement uses TRBV29-1 and TRBJ2-7; 9 bases map to TRBD1. Germline V CDR1 and CDR2: SQVTM, ANQGSEA. J lost 2 bases, V lost 8 bases, and 10 bases had no gene match. The CDR3 contains 14 residues.